The source of this TCR beta chain is a study of blood T cell repertoires in COVID-19. The authors' processing: Cell counts per sample came from amplifying reference gene primers. Profiling relied on immunoSEQ multiplex PCR, and the TCRdb table lists in-frame clones only, not all of them. That table supplies the V and J calls and clone size; D and trimming were determined from the DNA. This table has 400,000 to 550,000 clones, approximately 90% appearing once. The CDR3 has 13 amino acids. Trimming stripped 4 bases from V and 6 bases from J, with 14 bases between. Per germline, CDR1 SGHDT and CDR2 YYEEEE.

This clonotype was sampled from a young woman with acute or convalescent COVID-19. The rearrangement joins TRBV5-6 to TRBJ2-7; possible D gene TRBD2, 5 bases. The sequenced sample consisted of peripheral blood. The CDR3 region has the DNA TGTGCCAGCAGCCCCGGACTGGCGTTCGAGCAGTACTTC. Amino acid sequence: CASSPGLAFEQYF.